This T cell receptor beta chain was sequenced in a study of blood T cell repertoires in COVID-19. Study context: Collection of acute and convalescent COVID-19 samples took place in the United States, Italy and Spain. T cells, B-cell-depleted T cells, or PBMCs supplied cDNA or gDNA.

How the authors handled the data: Counts of nucleated cells, estimated from reference gene primer amplification, were obtained. Only in-frame clones appear in the TCRdb table, and some are missing; sequencing was by immunoSEQ multiplex PCR. Clone size and V and J calls were adopted from that table, with D and trimming inferred from the DNA. The sample lists over 90,000 clones; around 87% were seen once. The length of the CDR3 is 14 residues. Germline V gives CDR1 MNHEY, CDR2 SMNVEV (reference sequence). J lost 5 bases, V lost 1 base, and 3 bases had no gene match. The rearrangement uses TRBV27 and TRBJ2-3; 7 nucleotides match TRBD1. This clonotype was sampled from a human donor in a cohort sampled during active COVID-19. Sequencing was performed on peripheral blood. The CDR3 sequence is CASSLLGGGDTQYF. The CDR3 DNA is TGTGCCAGCAGTTTATTAGGGGGCGGAGATACGCAGTATTTT.